This TCR beta chain was retrieved from a study of Graves' ophthalmopathy and Graves' hyperthyroidism. Ophthalmopathy donors showed moderate-to-severe activity, CAS ≥3, NOSPECS ≥4 and a duration under 3 months. Thyroid ultrasound, orbital computed tomography, TRAb, serum thyroxine and clinical symptoms formed the basis of diagnosis. RNA transcripts were the template, and TCR beta CDR3 regions were amplified from them. HTBI primers were used in a first-round RT-PCR, which preceded a second-round multiplex PCR. Using its own MiXCR run on the multiplex PCR reads, TCRdb lists one record per CDR3 protein. The sample includes 200,000 to 250,000 distinct CDR3 sequences, around 45% seen only once; the top ten take about 45%. For this clonotype: The antigen is unknown.

Study-level results: Discriminating ophthalmopathy from stable hyperthyroidism, a 13-signature model attained a sensitivity of about 88% and a specificity of approximately 81%.

CDR3 length: 13 residues. Germline CDR1 and CDR2: SQVTM and ANQGSEA. This sequence originates from an adult man with Graves' ophthalmopathy. Sequencing was performed on peripheral blood. The rearrangement joins TRBV29-1 to TRBJ2-3, with D perhaps TRBD2 (6 bases). The CDR3 loop reads CTSGREGTDTQYF. The CDR3 region has the DNA TGCACCAGTGGCAGGGAGGGCACAGATACGCAGTATTTT.